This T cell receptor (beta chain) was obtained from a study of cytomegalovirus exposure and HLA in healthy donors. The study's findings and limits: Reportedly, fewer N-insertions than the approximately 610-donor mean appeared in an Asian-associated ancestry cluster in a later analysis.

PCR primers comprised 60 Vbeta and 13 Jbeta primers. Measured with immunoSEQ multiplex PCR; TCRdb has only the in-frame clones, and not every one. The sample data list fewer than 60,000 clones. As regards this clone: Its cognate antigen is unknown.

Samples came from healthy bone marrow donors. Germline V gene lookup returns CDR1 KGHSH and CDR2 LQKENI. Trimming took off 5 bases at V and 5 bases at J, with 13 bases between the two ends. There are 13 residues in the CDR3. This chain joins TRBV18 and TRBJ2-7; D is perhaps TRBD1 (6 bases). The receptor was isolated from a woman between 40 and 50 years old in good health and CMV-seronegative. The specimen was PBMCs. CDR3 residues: CASSATGGHEQYF. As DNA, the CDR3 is TGTGCCAGCTCAGCGACAGGAGGCCACGAGCAGTACTTC.